These 12 T cell receptor beta chains share one sample of origin, sequenced in a study of glioma-infiltrating T cells after dendritic cell vaccination. Time point specified: after dendritic cell vaccination, including at tumor progression/relapse. This table comes from immunoSEQ multiplex PCR, and its TCRdb copy is limited to in-frame clones, with some not included. The sample lists approximately 46,000 clones, about 88% occurring once. The input for sequencing was blood, taken after dendritic cell vaccination. The receptor source for this set is a human donor with glioblastoma.

The chain joins TRBV29-1 to TRBJ2-1; 13 nucleotides match TRBD2. This CDR3 spans 18 amino acids. V lost 6 bases, J lost 4 bases, and 15 bases stayed unmatched. In germline, CDR1 is SQVTM, CDR2 ANQGSEA. The CDR3 nucleotides are TGCAGCGTCGCCGGGACTAGCGGGAAAAACGGACTTTACAATGAGCAGTTCTTC. Translated, it gives CSVAGTSGKNGLYNEQFF.

The J gene is TRBJ1-2, the V gene TRBV20-1, with D possibly TRBD1 on 6 matching bases. This CDR3 is built from 11 residues. Germline-derived CDR1 and CDR2 are DFQATT and SNEGSKA (reference sequence). The V and J ends lost 5 bases and 10 bases respectively, with 14 bases between them. The CDR3 DNA reads TGCAGTGCTTATAACCGGGACACCTACACCTTC. It yields the protein CSAYNRDTYTF.

The chain recombines TRBV28 with TRBJ1-5, with TRBD1 matching over 7 bases. J gave up 7 bases and V 8 bases, and 11 bases lay outside the gene matches. Germline V CDR1 and CDR2: MDHEN, SYDVKM. This CDR3 is 14 amino acids long. The chain's CDR3 is CASRPDRKEQPQHF. The CDR3 region has the DNA TGTGCCAGCCGACCGGACAGGAAGGAGCAGCCCCAGCATTTT.

The chain couples TRBV18 to TRBJ2-5; D is unresolved. Germline CDR1 and CDR2: KGHSH and LQKENI. The CDR3 extends over 14 amino acids. Trimming pared 6 bases from V and 2 bases from J, leaving 13 bases between. CDR3 sequence reads: CASSLKNSQETQYF. As DNA, the CDR3 is TGTGCCAGCTCTTTAAAGAACAGTCAAGAGACCCAGTACTTC.

The rearrangement uses TRBV4-2 and TRBJ2-1, with D possibly TRBD2 on 6 matching bases. The germline V and J ends were trimmed by 1 base and 3 bases, with 13 bases remaining between them. The CDR3 is 16 amino acids. The germline gives CDR1 LGHNA, CDR2 YNFKEQ. The CDR3 bases are TGTGCCAGCAGCCAAGCTCTGACTAGGGGCTACAATGAGCAGTTCTTC. As protein: CASSQALTRGYNEQFF.

The rearrangement uses TRBV5-6 and TRBJ2-2; D unresolved. Trimming cost V 0 bases and J 1 base, with 4 bases left between them. CDR3 length equals 14 residues. The V gene's germline CDR1 is SGHDT and CDR2 YYEEEE. The chain's CDR3 is CASSLVRNTGELFF. CDR3 nucleotides: TGTGCCAGCAGCTTGGTCCGGAACACCGGGGAGCTGTTTTTT.

The rearrangement uses TRBV6-5 and TRBJ2-2; TRBD2 is a possible D gene (7 bases). From germline, CDR1 is MNHEY and CDR2 SVGAGI. The CDR3 extends over 13 amino acids. V lost 9 bases to trimming and J lost 4 bases, with 12 bases between them. The chain's CDR3 is CASRGGGTGELFF. In DNA form, the CDR3 reads TGTGCCAGTAGGGGGGGAGGCACCGGGGAGCTGTTTTTT.

The genes are TRBV7-9 and TRBJ2-6; no clear D. Trimming left V 5 bases short and J 0 bases short, with 8 bases between. Germline CDR1 and CDR2: SEHNR and FQNEAQ (reference sequence). This CDR3 is 15 amino acids long. CDR3 sequence reads: CASSLVLSGANVLTF. The CDR3, as DNA: TGTGCCAGCAGCCTCGTCCTCTCTGGGGCCAACGTCCTGACTTTC.

This clone was seen once. This chain links TRBV7-2 with TRBJ2-4; possible D gene TRBD1, 6 bases. V dropped 1 base and J dropped 9 bases, with 16 bases sitting between them. Germline lookup yields CDR1 SGHTA and CDR2 FQGNSA. The CDR3 spans 15 residues. The CDR3 sequence is CASSLGRAGVSIQYF. CDR3 DNA: TGTGCCAGCAGCTTAGGCCGTGCAGGGGTCAGCATTCAGTACTTC.

This chain connects TRBV7-3 to TRBJ2-2, with 11 bases identical to TRBD2. CDR1 and CDR2 from the germline V gene are SGHTA and FQGTGA. With 5 bases clipped from V and 4 bases from J, the junction kept 3 bases outside the gene matches. CDR3 length equals 15 residues. The CDR3 DNA reads as TGTGCCAGCAGCCCCGGGACTAGCGGCACCGGGGAGCTGTTTTTT. Translating gives CASSPGTSGTGELFF. The variable domain in full, with the rest retrieved from reference TRBV7-3 and TRBJ2-2, is GAGVSQTPSNKVTEKGKYVELRCDPISGHTALYWYRQSLGQGPEFLIYFQGTGAADDSGLPNDRFFAVRPEGSVSTLKIQRTERGDSAVYLCASSPGTSGTGELFFGEGSRLTVL.

V and J are TRBV9 and TRBJ2-6; maybe TRBD1 (5 bases). V was pared by 4 bases and J by 0 bases, with 14 bases between. This CDR3 is 17 amino acids long. Germline V gene lookup returns CDR1 SGDLS and CDR2 YYNGEE. The DNA of the CDR3 is TGTGCCAGCAGCATGAGACAGAGTCCCTCTGGGGCCAACGTCCTGACTTTC. Its translation: CASSMRQSPSGANVLTF.

V is TRBV15 and J is TRBJ2-1, with TRBD2 identical over 13 bases. CDR1 LNHNV and CDR2 YYDKDF come from the germline V gene (reference sequence). Germline trimming cut 3 bases from V and 8 bases from J; bases unmatched to any gene: 7. The CDR3 is 16 residues long. CDR3 residues: CATSRRTSGSIHEQFF. The CDR3 coding sequence is TGTGCCACCAGCAGGCGGACTAGCGGGAGTATCCATGAGCAGTTCTTC.